A selection of T cell receptor beta chains follows, all from one sample in a study of blood T cell repertoires in COVID-19. The repertoire was sequenced with immunoSEQ multiplex PCR; TCRdb's copy has only in-frame clones and lacks some. The sample contains approximately 210,000 clones, approximately 86% of which appear only once. Sequencing was performed on PBMCs or T cells enriched from blood (not recorded which). These receptors were obtained from a woman in her twenties or thirties who had recovered from COVID-19. The CDR3 runs from the conserved cysteine through the conserved F or W. Fields, in order: V gene, D gene, clone size, J gene, CDR3 protein, CDR3 DNA. A D gene is named only where the DNA matches it firmly. Clone size is stated in some rows and not others, as once, few, many or a class when expanded.

TRBV19	TRBD1	NA	TRBJ1-5	CASSIRQGAEGNQPQHF	TGTGCCAGTAGTATCCGACAGGGGGCGGAAGGTAATCAGCCCCAGCATTTT
TRBV6-1	NA	NA	TRBJ2-7	CASSEARLASYEQYF	TGTGCCAGCAGTGAAGCTAGACTGGCCTCCTACGAGCAGTACTTC
TRBV2	NA	NA	TRBJ1-1	CASSESRGRAEAFF	TGTGCCAGCAGTGAATCGCGGGGGAGGGCTGAAGCTTTCTTT
TRBV19	NA	NA	TRBJ2-3	CASSIVKGSADTQYF	TGTGCCAGTAGTATTGTAAAGGGGTCTGCAGATACGCAGTATTTT
TRBV11-3	TRBD1	NA	TRBJ2-3	CASTRTDRDGTDTQYF	TGTGCCAGCACCAGAACGGACAGGGATGGCACAGATACGCAGTATTTT
TRBV6-2/TRBV6-3	TRBD2	NA	TRBJ2-7	CASSYSTSGGSPYEQYF	TGTGCCAGCAGTTACTCCACTAGCGGGGGGAGTCCCTACGAGCAGTACTTC
TRBV25-1	NA	NA	TRBJ2-3	CASSDSDRHTDTQYF	TGTGCCAGCAGTGATTCTGACAGACACACAGATACGCAGTATTTT
TRBV10-3	TRBD1	NA	TRBJ1-1	CAIGTGGNTEAFF	TGTGCCATCGGGACAGGGGGAAACACTGAAGCTTTCTTT
TRBV6-2/TRBV6-3	NA	NA	TRBJ1-2	CASSYSRNYGYTF	TGTGCCAGCAGTTACTCGAGGAACTATGGCTACACCTTC
TRBV10-3	TRBD2	NA	TRBJ2-3	CAISLTSGSGSDTQYF	TGTGCCATCAGCCTAACTAGCGGGAGTGGGTCAGATACGCAGTATTTT
TRBV14	TRBD1	once	TRBJ1-1	CASSQLRGPFPEAFF	TGTGCCAGCAGCCAACTCAGGGGGCCTTTCCCTGAAGCTTTCTTT
TRBV10-3	NA	NA	TRBJ1-1	CAIRRDTENTEAFF	TGTGCCATCAGACGGGACACTGAGAACACTGAAGCTTTCTTT
TRBV27	TRBD1	NA	TRBJ1-5	CASSPLNRGDRNQPQHF	TGTGCCAGCAGTCCCCTGAACAGGGGGGATCGCAATCAGCCCCAGCATTTT
TRBV6-5	NA	NA	TRBJ1-2	CASSYSYPGDYGYTF	TGTGCCAGCAGTTACTCGTACCCGGGAGACTATGGCTACACCTTC
TRBV9	NA	NA	TRBJ2-1	CASSVAMDEQFF	TGTGCCAGCAGCGTAGCTATGGATGAGCAGTTCTTC
TRBV12-3/TRBV12-4	TRBD1	NA	TRBJ1-2	CASSSQGRGYTF	TGTGCCAGCAGTTCACAGGGGCGCGGCTACACCTTC
TRBV4-1	NA	NA	TRBJ1-3	CASSPGSSGNTIYF	TGCGCCAGCAGCCCCGGGTCTTCGGGAAACACCATATATTTT
TRBV30	TRBD2	NA	TRBJ2-7	CAFLPGGTYEQYF	TGTGCCTTCCTCCCGGGGGGGACCTACGAGCAGTACTTC
TRBV6-2/TRBV6-3	TRBD1	NA	TRBJ1-1	CASSRQGPNEAFF	TGTGCCAGCAGTCGACAGGGGCCGAATGAAGCTTTCTTT
TRBV7-2	NA	NA	TRBJ2-5	CASSILSLRETQYF	TGTGCCAGCAGCATACTCTCTCTGAGGGAGACCCAGTACTTC
TRBV4-3	TRBD1	once	TRBJ2-2	CASSQGQGAVRELFF	TGCGCCAGCAGCCAAGGTCAGGGGGCGGTGCGGGAGCTGTTTTTT
TRBV27	NA	NA	TRBJ1-1	CASSRGHKNTEAFF	TGTGCCAGCAGTCGTGGACACAAGAACACTGAAGCTTTCTTT
TRBV7-2	NA	NA	TRBJ1-1	CASSLGQMNTEAFF	TGTGCCAGCAGCTTAGGGCAGATGAACACTGAAGCTTTCTTT
TRBV2	NA	NA	TRBJ1-2	CASTPPGYYGYTF	TGTGCCAGCACCCCCCCAGGGTACTACGGCTACACCTTC
TRBV7-2	NA	NA	TRBJ1-2	CASSLPGNYGYTF	TGTGCCAGCAGCTTACCAGGGAACTATGGCTACACCTTC
TRBV27	TRBD1	NA	TRBJ2-1	CASTAEGANEQFF	TGTGCCAGCACCGCCGAGGGGGCCAATGAGCAGTTCTTC
TRBV3-1/TRBV3-2	NA	NA	TRBJ1-3	CASSQDFSSGNTIYF	TGTGCCAGCAGCCAAGATTTTTCGTCTGGAAACACCATATATTTT
TRBV24-1	TRBD1	few	TRBJ1-3	CATSDPGTDSGNTIYF	TGTGCCACCAGTGATCCCGGGACAGACTCTGGAAACACCATATATTTT
TRBV18	TRBD1	NA	TRBJ2-5	CASSFLSGTDASETQYF	TGTGCCAGCTCATTTCTCTCCGGGACAGACGCGTCAGAGACCCAGTACTTC
TRBV24-1	NA	NA	TRBJ2-2	CATSEPSPGELFF	TGTGCCACCAGTGAACCAAGCCCCGGGGAGCTGTTTTTT
TRBV3-1/TRBV3-2	TRBD2	NA	TRBJ2-7	CASSQERGTSGGAYEQYF	TGTGCCAGCAGCCAAGAGAGAGGGACGAGCGGGGGGGCCTACGAGCAGTACTTC
TRBV11-2	NA	once	TRBJ1-1	CASSLDEAIEAFF	TGTGCCAGCAGCTTAGATGAGGCCATCGAAGCTTTCTTT
TRBV9	NA	NA	TRBJ1-2	CASSVGEGYTF	TGTGCCAGCAGCGTAGGAGAAGGCTACACCTTC
TRBV7-3	TRBD1	NA	TRBJ1-2	CASSPATGTGAGYTF	TGTGCCAGCAGCCCCGCGACCGGGACAGGAGCTGGCTACACCTTC
TRBV7-3	NA	NA	TRBJ1-1	CASSLDSGDGTEAFF	TGTGCCAGCAGCTTAGATTCGGGGGACGGCACTGAAGCTTTCTTT
TRBV6-5	TRBD1	NA	TRBJ1-2	CASSPGTGTSSYTF	TGTGCCAGCAGTCCCGGGACAGGGACGTCGAGCTACACCTTC
TRBV7-3	TRBD2	NA	TRBJ2-1	CASSPSGGNEQFF	TGTGCCAGCAGCCCGTCGGGGGGGAATGAGCAGTTCTTC
TRBV6-2/TRBV6-3	NA	NA	TRBJ2-1	CASSYYRADNEQFF	TGTGCCAGCAGTTACTATCGAGCCGACAATGAGCAGTTCTTC
TRBV5-1	NA	once	TRBJ2-2	CASSLMARANTGELFF	TGCGCCAGCAGCTTGATGGCCAGGGCTAACACCGGGGAGCTGTTTTTT
TRBV24-1	NA	few	TRBJ2-1	CATSDSDRYNEQFF	TGTGCCACCAGTGACAGCGACAGGTACAATGAGCAGTTCTTC
TRBV19	NA	NA	TRBJ2-1	CASTGLHEQFF	TGTGCCAGCACAGGATTGCATGAGCAGTTCTTC
TRBV7-2	TRBD2	NA	TRBJ2-7	CASSPLPSGYEQYF	TGTGCCAGCAGCCCCCTCCCTAGCGGCTACGAGCAGTACTTC
TRBV5-1	TRBD2	NA	TRBJ2-3	CASSLDSGRGTDTQYF	TGCGCCAGCAGCTTGGACTCTGGGCGGGGGACAGATACGCAGTATTTT
TRBV19	NA	NA	TRBJ1-5	CASSLVQVGNQPQHF	TGTGCCAGTAGTCTGGTCCAGGTGGGCAATCAGCCCCAGCATTTT
TRBV18	NA	NA	TRBJ1-1	CASSPGSMNTEAFF	TGTGCCAGCTCACCAGGTAGCATGAACACTGAAGCTTTCTTT
TRBV13	TRBD1	once	TRBJ2-7	CASSLRDSVYEQYF	TGTGCCAGCAGCCTCCGGGACAGCGTTTACGAGCAGTACTTC
TRBV5-6	TRBD1	NA	TRBJ2-7	CASSLPGQGYEQYF	TGTGCCAGCAGCTTACCGGGACAGGGTTACGAGCAGTACTTC
TRBV27	TRBD1	NA	TRBJ2-2	CASSSQGAGELFF	TGTGCCAGCAGCTCTCAGGGGGCCGGGGAGCTGTTTTTT
TRBV12-3/TRBV12-4	NA	NA	TRBJ2-7	CASSANSYEQYF	TGTGCCAGCAGTGCAAACAGCTACGAGCAGTACTTC
TRBV5-1	NA	NA	TRBJ1-5	CASSLEGGSNQPQHF	TGCGCCAGCAGCTTGGAGGGAGGTAGCAATCAGCCCCAGCATTTT
TRBV4-3	TRBD1	NA	TRBJ1-3	CASSQQTGPYSGNTIYF	TGCGCCAGCAGCCAACAGACAGGGCCCTACTCTGGAAACACCATATATTTT
TRBV27	TRBD1	NA	TRBJ1-2	CASSPPGQGPYGYTF	TGTGCCAGCAGCCCACCGGGACAGGGACCCTATGGCTACACCTTC